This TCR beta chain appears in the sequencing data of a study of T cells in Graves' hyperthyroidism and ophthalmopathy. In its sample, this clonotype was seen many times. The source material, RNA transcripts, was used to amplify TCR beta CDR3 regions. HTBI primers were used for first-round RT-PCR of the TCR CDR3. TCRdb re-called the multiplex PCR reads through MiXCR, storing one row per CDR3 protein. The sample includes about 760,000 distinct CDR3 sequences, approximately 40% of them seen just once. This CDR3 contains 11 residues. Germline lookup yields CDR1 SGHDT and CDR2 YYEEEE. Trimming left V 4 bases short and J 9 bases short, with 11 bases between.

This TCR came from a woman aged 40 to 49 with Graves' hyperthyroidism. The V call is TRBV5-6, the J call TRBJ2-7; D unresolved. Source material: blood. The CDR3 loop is CASSVGRVQYF. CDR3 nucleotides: TGTGCCAGCAGCGTCGGACGGGTGCAGTACTTC.